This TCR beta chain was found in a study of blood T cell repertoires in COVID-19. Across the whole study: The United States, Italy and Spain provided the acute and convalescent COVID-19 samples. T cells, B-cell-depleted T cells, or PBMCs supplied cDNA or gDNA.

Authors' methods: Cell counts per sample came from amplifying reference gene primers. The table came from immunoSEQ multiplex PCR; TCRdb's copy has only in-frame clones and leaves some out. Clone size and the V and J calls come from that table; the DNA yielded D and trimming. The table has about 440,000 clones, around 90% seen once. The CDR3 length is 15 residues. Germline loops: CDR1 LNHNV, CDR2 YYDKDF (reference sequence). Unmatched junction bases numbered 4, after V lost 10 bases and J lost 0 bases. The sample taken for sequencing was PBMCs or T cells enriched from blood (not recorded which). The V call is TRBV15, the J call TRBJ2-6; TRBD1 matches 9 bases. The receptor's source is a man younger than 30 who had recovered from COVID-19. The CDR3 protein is CASGTGSSGANVLTF. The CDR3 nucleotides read TGTGCCAGCGGGACAGGGAGCTCTGGGGCCAACGTCCTGACTTTC.